This TCR beta chain was found in a study of T cells in localized non-small cell lung cancer. Some clones are missing from TCRdb's copy, which holds only in-frame ones; the method was immunoSEQ multiplex PCR. The sample lists fewer than 15,000 clones; 25% to 30% were seen once. Per germline, CDR1 SGHNT and CDR2 YENEEA. This CDR3 has 17 residues. V was pared by 5 bases and J by 3 bases, with 6 bases of the junction left unmatched. This clone was counted between two and nine times. Sequencing used lung tumor tissue, obtained before any cancer treatment. The chain joins TRBV11-3 to TRBJ2-3; the match to TRBD2 covers 15 bases. The origin of this receptor is a female donor older than 55 with stage I lung adenocarcinoma. In DNA form, the CDR3 reads TGTGCCAGCAGCCAGGGACTAGCGGGAGGTCTTACAGATACGCAGTATTTT. This gives the protein CASSQGLAGGLTDTQYF. Supplemented by reference TRBV11-3 and TRBJ2-3, the full variable domain reads EAGVVQSPRYKIIEKKQPVAFWCNPISGHNTLYWYLQNLGQGPELLIRYENEEAVDDSQLPKDRFSAERLKGVDSTLKIQPAELGDSAVYLCASSQGLAGGLTDTQYFGPGTRLTVL.